This TCR beta chain stems from a study of Ad26.COV2.S vaccination and SARS-CoV-2 variants. This clone was found once. Its antigen is undetermined. Other DNA sequences in this specimen translate into the identical CDR3. Sequencing was performed with immunoSEQ multiplex PCR; in TCRdb, only in-frame clones are kept and a portion is missing. The top ten clones hold approximately 3.5% of a sample with 300,000 to 450,000 clones, about 85% of them seen once. Findings and limits, study-wide: Considerable breadth of spike-specific CD8+ and CD4+ T cell responses has reportedly been documented following vaccination. In TCR breadth and depth analyses, total T cell responses may have been underestimated.

Germline values: CDR1 SGHRS, CDR2 YFSETQ. The CDR3 length is 12 residues. V lost 4 bases to trimming and J lost 1 base, with 5 bases between them. Treatment specified: 15 to 20 received Ad26.COV2.S at low or high dose, single or two shots; 5 received placebo; per-sample allocation not given. Samples were taken on day 63 after the first vaccine or placebo injection. Vaccine was an Ad26 vector expressing Wuhan-strain SARS-CoV-2 spike. The material was peripheral blood, obtained in a trial of Ad26.COV2.S vaccine versus placebo. The clonotype originates from a person aged 18-60 years who received the Ad26.COV2.S COVID-19 vaccine or a placebo. The V gene is TRBV5-1, the J gene TRBJ2-5; unclear D gene. Written as DNA, the CDR3 is TGCGCCAGCAGCACCCTCCAAGAGACCCAGTACTTC. Translating it yields CASSTLQETQYF.